The following is a T cell receptor beta chain sequence with its context. This sample was taken from a study of T cells in pancreatic ductal adenocarcinoma. No neoadjuvant therapy was given to the selected pancreatic ductal adenocarcinoma patients before their surgery. Only in-frame clones appear in the TCRdb table, and some are missing; sequencing was by immunoSEQ multiplex PCR. The sample yields 11,000 or so clones, 75% to 90% seen once. The germline CDR1 and CDR2 sequences are LGHNA and YSLEER. The CDR3 has 15 residues. The trim removed 0 bases at V and 3 bases at J, leaving 2 bases unmatched. Sequences were obtained from PBMCs. The rearrangement uses TRBV4-3 and TRBJ2-1; TRBD1 agrees at 7 bases. This sequence originates from a human donor with pancreatic ductal adenocarcinoma. CDR3 DNA: TGCGCCAGCAGCCAAGAACAGGGGAACTACAATGAGCAGTTCTTC. Its translation: CASSQEQGNYNEQFF.